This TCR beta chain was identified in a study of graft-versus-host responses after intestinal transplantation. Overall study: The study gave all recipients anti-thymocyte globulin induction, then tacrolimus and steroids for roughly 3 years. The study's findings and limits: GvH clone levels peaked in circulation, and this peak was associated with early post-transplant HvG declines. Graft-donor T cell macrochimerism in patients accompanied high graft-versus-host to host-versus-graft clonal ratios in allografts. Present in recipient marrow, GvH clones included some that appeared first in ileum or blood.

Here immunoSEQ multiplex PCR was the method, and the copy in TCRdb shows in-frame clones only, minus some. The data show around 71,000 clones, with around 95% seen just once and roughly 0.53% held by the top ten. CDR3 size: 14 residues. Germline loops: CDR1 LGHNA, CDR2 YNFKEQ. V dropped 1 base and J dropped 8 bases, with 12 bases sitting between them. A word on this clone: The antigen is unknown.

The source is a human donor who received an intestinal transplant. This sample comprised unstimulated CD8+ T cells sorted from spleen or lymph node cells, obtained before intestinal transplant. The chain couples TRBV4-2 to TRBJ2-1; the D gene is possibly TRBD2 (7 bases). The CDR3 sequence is CASSQVWEGDEQFF. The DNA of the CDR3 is TGTGCCAGCAGCCAAGTATGGGAGGGGGATGAGCAGTTCTTC.